This is a list of T cell receptor beta chains from one sample in a study of naive and memory T cell subsets. TCRdb recomputed calls from the UMI-ligation and nested PCR reads with MiXCR, one row per CDR3 protein. The table shows about 150,000 distinct CDR3 sequences, with roughly 23% occurring only once. The sample consisted of naive CD4+ T cells from blood. All receptors derive from a human donor in good health. Each CDR3 is given with its conserved first and last residue. The D gene is left open where the match is weak. Clone size is not always given. Where it is, it says once, few, many or a class for expanded clones.

>TRBD2|TRBJ2-1|.|14|TRBV18
TGTGCCAGCTCGACTAGCGTCCCACAGAATGAGCAGTTCTTC
CASSTSVPQNEQFF
>.|TRBJ2-3|many|15|TRBV5-1
TGCGCCAGCAGCTTAACGACAAAGGGGACAGATACGCAGTATTTT
CASSLTTKGTDTQYF
>TRBD2|TRBJ2-3|few|18|TRBV5-5
TGTGCCAGCAGCTTGGCCGGGACTAGCGGGAGACGCGGAGATACGCAGTATTTT
CASSLAGTSGRRGDTQYF
>TRBD2|TRBJ2-7|few|15|TRBV7-9
TGTGCCAGCAGCAGAGGACTAGCGGGAACTTACGAGCAGTACTTC
CASSRGLAGTYEQYF
>TRBD1|TRBJ1-1|.|14|TRBV6-2/TRBV6-3
TGTGCCATCGGGACAGGGGAAATGAACACTGAAGCTTTCTTT
CAIGTGEMNTEAFF
>TRBD1|TRBJ2-5|.|16|TRBV2
TGTGCCACCACTGAATTGAGGGGACAGGGCGGCGAGACCCAGTACTTC
CATTELRGQGGETQYF
>TRBD1|TRBJ1-1|many|16|TRBV11-2
TGTGCCAGCAGCGGCAGGAGACAGGGGACGAACACTGAAGCTTTCTTT
CASSGRRQGTNTEAFF
>.|TRBJ1-1|.|15|TRBV6-5
TGTGCCAGCAGTTACGGTCCGAGGGTCGCCACTGAAGCTTTCTTT
CASSYGPRVATEAFF
>TRBD2|TRBJ2-7|.|14|TRBV29-1
TGCAGCGTTGCCTGGCTAGCGGGACCTTACGAGCAGTACTTC
CSVAWLAGPYEQYF
>TRBD1|TRBJ2-7|once|15|TRBV12-3/TRBV12-4
TGTGCCAGCACTTGGGACCCCAGGGGGCGCTTGGAGCAGTACTTC
CASTWDPRGRLEQYF
>.|TRBJ2-7|few|15|TRBV28
TGTGCCAGCAGTGTGCAGGGGCCCTGGTTACGAGAGCAGTACTTC
CASSVQGPWLREQYF
>.|TRBJ2-1|many|13|TRBV20-1
TGCAGTGCTAGTGGGGTGGTCCACAATGAGCAGTTCTTC
CSASGVVHNEQFF
>TRBD1|TRBJ2-5|.|17|TRBV20-1
TGCAGTGCTAGGCCACCCCGGGACAGAAGAAACCAAGAGACCCAGTACTTC
CSARPPRDRRNQETQYF
>.|TRBJ2-5|few|13|TRBV7-6
TGTGCCAGCAGCTTGTCGTTGAAGAAGACCCAGTACTTC
CASSLSLKKTQYF
>.|TRBJ2-7|.|15|TRBV18
TGTGCCAGCTCACCCTCCGGACAACGACAGTACGAGCAGTACTTC
CASSPSGQRQYEQYF
>.|TRBJ2-3|many|14|TRBV27
TGTGCCAGCAGAGGGAGCGGGAGCACAGATACGCAGTATTTT
CASRGSGSTDTQYF
>TRBD1|TRBJ1-5|few|15|TRBV12-3/TRBV12-4
TGTGCCAGCACCTTTTCTGGACAGGTAAATCAGCCCCAGCATTTT
CASTFSGQVNQPQHF
>.|TRBJ2-1|many|14|TRBV20-1
TGCAGTGCTACCTCCCGGGCCTCCCGCAATGAGCAGTTCTTC
CSATSRASRNEQFF
>.|TRBJ2-7|few|14|TRBV5-5
TGTGCCAGCAGCGTTCAGGCCCTCTCCTACGAGCAGTACTTC
CASSVQALSYEQYF
>.|TRBJ1-5|few|15|TRBV10-3
TGTGCCATCAGTGAGTCTATGGGGAGCAATCAGCCCCAGCATTTT
CAISESMGSNQPQHF
>.|TRBJ2-1|many|14|TRBV11-3
TGTGCCAGCAGCTTAGATCAGGATGCCAATGAGCAGTTCTTC
CASSLDQDANEQFF
>.|TRBJ1-1|.|13|TRBV28
TGTGCCAGCATCCCCCCCGGGAGGACTGAAGCTTTCTTT
CASIPPGRTEAFF
>.|TRBJ1-1|few|14|TRBV5-6
TGTGCCAGCAGCCCCCGTCTCAAGGGGACTGAAGCTTTCTTT
CASSPRLKGTEAFF
>.|TRBJ2-7|few|12|TRBV2
TGTGCCAGCAAACAGACAGACTACGAGCAGTACTTC
CASKQTDYEQYF
>TRBD1|TRBJ2-6|few|19|TRBV12-3/TRBV12-4
TGTGCCAGCAGATATTCCGGGACAGGGGTTTCCTCTGGGGCCAACGTCCTGACTTTC
CASRYSGTGVSSGANVLTF
>.|TRBJ2-7|.|13|TRBV29-1
TGCAGCGTTGAAGAGAGGGGTTTGGGGGAGCAGTACTTC
CSVEERGLGEQYF
>.|TRBJ1-1|few|14|TRBV7-9
TGTGCCAGCAGCCCTGGTGGTATCGTCACTGAAGCTTTCTTT
CASSPGGIVTEAFF
>.|TRBJ2-3|few|12|TRBV7-2
TGTGCCAGCAGCTTAGACAGGGTAGCGCAGTATTTT
CASSLDRVAQYF
>TRBD1|TRBJ1-1|few|15|TRBV18
TGTGCCAGCTCACGCGGGACAGGGGCGAACACTGAAGCTTTCTTT
CASSRGTGANTEAFF
>TRBD1|TRBJ1-1|many|16|TRBV28
TGTGCCATACGAATACCAGGGGGCCTAGGGAACACTGAAGCTTTCTTT
CAIRIPGGLGNTEAFF
>.|TRBJ1-1|many|11|TRBV29-1
TGCAGCGCCGACCGTTTGGCTGAAGCTTTCTTT
CSADRLAEAFF
>TRBD2|TRBJ2-7|many|15|TRBV29-1
TGCAGCGTAGGACTAGCGGGAGGTCTTTCCTACGAGCAGTACTTC
CSVGLAGGLSYEQYF
>.|TRBJ2-7|.|13|TRBV15
TGTGCCACCAGCAGAGCTACCACCTACGAGCAGTACTTC
CATSRATTYEQYF